A selection of T cell receptor beta chains follows, all from one sample in a study of shared clonotypes between healthy human individuals. Method: immunoSEQ multiplex PCR; TCRdb's copy keeps in-frame clones and lacks some. The sample contains 750,000 to 1,000,000 clones, about 92% of which appear only once. Sequenced input: naive CD8+ T cells sorted from blood. The source of these receptors is a man between 25 and 39 years old in good health. CDR3s include the opening cysteine and the closing phenylalanine or tryptophan. Fields, in order: V gene, CDR3 protein.

TRBV29-1,CSVAQGETNNEQFF
TRBV25-1,CASREESSGNTIYF
TRBV7-2,CASSLAPGPNTYEQYF
TRBV7-6,CASSETINRSLFF
TRBV7-9,CASSSGQGNYEQYF
TRBV4-1,CASSQEQGLNNEQFF
TRBV27,CASSFQGMVREQYF
TRBV27,CASSSGQTSGSSYNEQFF
TRBV5-6,CASSSGTVPYEQYF
TRBV11-2,CASSLLAQTSSYNEQFF
TRBV15,CATSRDSYEQYF
TRBV7-9,CASSLVGQGPKTDYGYTF
TRBV20-1,CSAYDSYEQYF
TRBV6-5,CASSQGTNSYNEQFF
TRBV9,CASTLSLAGGRYEQYF
TRBV15,CATSSFKAGGTDTQYF
TRBV6-5,CASSYGLANNNEQFF
TRBV27,CASSSLGSYNEQFF
TRBV7-9,CASSLEGVFEQFF
TRBV10-3,CAISESEGKAFYGYTF
TRBV28,CASSLTSYEQYF
TRBV9,CASSVGGDRRNEQYF
TRBV20-1,CSARVSYEQYF
TRBV28,CASSFEITGEDQPQHF
TRBV5-5,CASRQGPDTIYF
TRBV5-1,CASSLFSQGADEQYF
TRBV2,CASRTGAFSGANVLTF
TRBV4-1,CASSHLNTEAFF
TRBV4-3,CASSQERAGQQYEQYF
TRBV7-9,CASSPAWDRGFNTGELFF
TRBV11-3,CASSLGQGRDEQYF
TRBV9,CASSVEATLETQYF
TRBV4-1,CASSQEGAGDLQETQYF
TRBV5-5,CASRLRDTDAYEQYF
TRBV4-1,CASSPRLAGRTDTQYF
TRBV2,CASSEGIITGTGDIYGYTF